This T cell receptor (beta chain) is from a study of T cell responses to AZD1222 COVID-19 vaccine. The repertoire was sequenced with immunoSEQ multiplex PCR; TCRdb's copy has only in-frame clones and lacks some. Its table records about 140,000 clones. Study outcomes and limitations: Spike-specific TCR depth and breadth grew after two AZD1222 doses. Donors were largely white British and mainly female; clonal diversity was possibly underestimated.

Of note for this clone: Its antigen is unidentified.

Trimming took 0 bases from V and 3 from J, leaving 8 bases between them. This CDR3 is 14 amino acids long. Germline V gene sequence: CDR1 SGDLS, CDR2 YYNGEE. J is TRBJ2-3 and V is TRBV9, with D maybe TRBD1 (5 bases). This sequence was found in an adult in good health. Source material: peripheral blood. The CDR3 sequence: CASSVGSGTDTQYF. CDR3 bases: TGTGCCAGCAGCGTAGGTTCAGGGACAGATACGCAGTATTTT. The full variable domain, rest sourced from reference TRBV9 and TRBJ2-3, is DSGVTQTPKHLITATGQRVTLRCSPRSGDLSVYWYQQSLDQGLQFLIQYYNGEERAKGNILERFSAQQFPDLHSELNLSSLELGDSALYFCASSVGSGTDTQYFGPGTRLTVL.